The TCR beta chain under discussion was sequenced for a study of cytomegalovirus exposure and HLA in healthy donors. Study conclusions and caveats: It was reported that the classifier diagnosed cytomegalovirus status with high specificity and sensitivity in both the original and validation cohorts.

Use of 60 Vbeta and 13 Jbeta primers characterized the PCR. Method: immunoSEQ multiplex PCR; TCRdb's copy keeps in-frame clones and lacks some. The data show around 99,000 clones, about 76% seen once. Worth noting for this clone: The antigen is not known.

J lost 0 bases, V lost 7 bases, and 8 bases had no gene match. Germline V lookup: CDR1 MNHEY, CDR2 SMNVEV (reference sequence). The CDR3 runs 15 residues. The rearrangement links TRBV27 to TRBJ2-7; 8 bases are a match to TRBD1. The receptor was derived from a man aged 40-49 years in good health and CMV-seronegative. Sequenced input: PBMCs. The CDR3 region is CASKTGQVASYEQYF. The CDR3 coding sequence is TGTGCCAGCAAAACGGGACAGGTTGCCTCCTACGAGCAGTACTTC.